These T cell receptor beta chains were read from a single sample in a study of blood T cell repertoires in COVID-19. The table came from immunoSEQ multiplex PCR; TCRdb's copy has only in-frame clones and leaves some out. The sample holds 200,000 or so clones, around 85% seen once. The sequencing sample was made of peripheral blood. The receptors were gathered from a man aged 60 to 75 with acute or convalescent COVID-19. CDR3s include the opening cysteine and the closing phenylalanine or tryptophan. The D gene is left open where the match is weak. Clone size is not always given. Where it is, it says once, few, many or a class for expanded clones.

abundance | j_gene | v_gene | d_gene | CDR3aa | CDR3nt
- | TRBJ1-4 | TRBV4-1 | - | CASSLGEGRNEKLFF | TGCGCCAGCAGCCTAGGGGAGGGGCGGAATGAAAAACTGTTTTTT
once | TRBJ2-7 | TRBV5-1 | TRBD2 | CASSFAGASGRLEQYF | TGCGCCAGCAGCTTTGCGGGGGCTAGCGGGAGACTCGAGCAGTACTTC
few | TRBJ2-5 | TRBV7-8 | - | CASSPREGRGTQYF | TGTGCCAGCAGCCCACGGGAAGGGAGAGGGACCCAGTACTTC
- | TRBJ2-5 | TRBV5-1 | TRBD2 | CASSYGVRRELETQYF | TGCGCCAGCAGCTACGGGGTGCGGCGGGAGCTAGAGACCCAGTACTTC
- | TRBJ1-6 | TRBV18 | - | CASSPSDYNSPLHF | TGTGCCAGCTCACCATCAGATTATAATTCACCCCTCCACTTT
- | TRBJ1-5 | TRBV25-1 | - | CASSEFTGQPQHF | TGTGCCAGCAGTGAATTCACGGGACAGCCCCAGCATTTT
- | TRBJ1-4 | TRBV2 | TRBD1 | CASTGTGDGKLFF | TGTGCCAGCACCGGGACAGGGGATGGGAAACTGTTTTTT
- | TRBJ2-3 | TRBV27 | TRBD2 | CASSFGTSGRTDTQYF | TGTGCCAGCAGTTTCGGGACTAGCGGGCGCACAGATACGCAGTATTTT